This is a list of T cell receptor beta chains from one sample in a study of cytomegalovirus exposure and HLA in healthy donors. The repertoire was sequenced with immunoSEQ multiplex PCR; TCRdb's copy has only in-frame clones and lacks some. The table records 45,000 to 65,000 clones, about 77% of them present only once. The source material was PBMCs. The receptors originated from a woman between 40 and 55 years old in good health and CMV-seropositive. The CDR3 runs from the conserved cysteine through the conserved F or W. The D gene is left open where the match is weak. Only part of the rows carry a size: once, few, many, or a class if the clone is expanded.

size: few
J: TRBJ2-3
V: TRBV7-6
D: TRBD2
CDR3: CASSLPDYLAGGATDTQYF
DNA: TGTGCCAGCAGCTTACCCGATTACCTAGCGGGGGGGGCCACAGATACGCAGTATTTT

size: -
J: TRBJ1-6
V: TRBV2
D: -
CDR3: CASSQGYSPLHF
DNA: TGTGCCAGCAGCCAGGGGTATTCACCCCTCCACTTT

size: few
J: TRBJ1-6
V: TRBV7-2
D: TRBD1
CDR3: CASSLGTGLVNSPLHF
DNA: TGTGCCAGCAGCTTAGGGACAGGCTTAGTCAATTCACCCCTCCACTTT

size: once
J: TRBJ1-2
V: TRBV9
D: TRBD1
CDR3: CASSGQGADYGYTF
DNA: TGTGCCAGCAGTGGACAGGGGGCTGACTATGGCTACACCTTC

size: -
J: TRBJ1-2
V: TRBV11-2
D: -
CDR3: CASSVGTANNYGYTF
DNA: TGTGCCAGCAGCGTCGGTACAGCCAATAACTATGGCTACACCTTC

size: once
J: TRBJ2-7
V: TRBV5-1
D: -
CDR3: CASSFTGPEQYF
DNA: TGCGCCAGCAGCTTTACAGGTCCCGAGCAGTACTTC

size: once
J: TRBJ2-1
V: TRBV14
D: -
CDR3: CASSQGVQGPYNEQFF
DNA: TGTGCCAGCAGCCAAGGCGTGCAGGGGCCCTACAATGAGCAGTTCTTC

size: few
J: TRBJ1-1
V: TRBV29-1
D: -
CDR3: CSARREVEAFF
DNA: TGCAGCGCCAGACGGGAAGTGGAAGCTTTCTTT

size: -
J: TRBJ1-6
V: TRBV27
D: TRBD1
CDR3: CASSHRDRVRSPLHF
DNA: TGTGCCAGCAGCCACCGGGACAGGGTACGATCACCCCTCCACTTT

size: -
J: TRBJ2-3
V: TRBV4-3
D: TRBD2
CDR3: CASSQLAGDTDTQYF
DNA: TGCGCCAGCAGCCAACTAGCGGGGGACACAGATACGCAGTATTTT

size: -
J: TRBJ1-2
V: TRBV7-2
D: -
CDR3: CASSSGSNVVGYTF
DNA: TGTGCCAGCAGCTCCGGGTCGAATGTTGTGGGCTACACCTTC

size: -
J: TRBJ2-3
V: TRBV4-1
D: TRBD1
CDR3: CASSQEVGGGTQYF
DNA: TGCGCCAGCAGCCAAGAGGTAGGGGGCGGAACGCAGTATTTT

size: few
J: TRBJ2-6
V: TRBV10-3
D: -
CDR3: CAIRRSSEGHGANVLTF
DNA: TGTGCCATCAGACGATCCTCGGAGGGGCATGGGGCCAACGTCCTGACTTTC

size: -
J: TRBJ2-3
V: TRBV10-1
D: TRBD1
CDR3: CASSHRDRGQDTQYF
DNA: TGCGCCAGCAGCCACCGGGACAGGGGGCAAGATACGCAGTATTTT

size: -
J: TRBJ1-2
V: TRBV18
D: TRBD1
CDR3: CASSPQTGTGGYTF
DNA: TGTGCCAGCTCACCCCAGACAGGGACGGGAGGCTACACCTTC

size: -
J: TRBJ2-3
V: TRBV6-5
D: TRBD2
CDR3: CASSYDVAGGTDTQYF
DNA: TGTGCCAGCAGTTACGACGTGGCGGGGGGCACAGATACGCAGTATTTT

size: -
J: TRBJ2-2
V: TRBV5-1
D: -
CDR3: CASSLDSPRTGELFF
DNA: TGCGCCAGCAGCTTAGACAGTCCCAGGACCGGGGAGCTGTTTTTT

size: -
J: TRBJ1-1
V: TRBV28
D: TRBD1
CDR3: CASSLRTGASLGGTEAFF
DNA: TGTGCCAGCAGTCTACGGACAGGGGCCTCATTGGGGGGGACTGAAGCTTTCTTT

size: -
J: TRBJ2-4
V: TRBV5-4
D: TRBD2
CDR3: CASSARGGENIQYF
DNA: TGTGCCAGCAGCGCACGCGGGGGGGAAAACATTCAGTACTTC

size: -
J: TRBJ2-5
V: TRBV7-2
D: TRBD2
CDR3: CASSLGEGETQYF
DNA: TGTGCCAGCAGCTTAGGGGAGGGGGAGACCCAGTACTTC

size: few
J: TRBJ1-3
V: TRBV7-2
D: -
CDR3: CASSLEGRGNTIYF
DNA: TGTGCCAGCAGCTTGGAGGGTCGGGGAAACACCATATATTTT

size: -
J: TRBJ1-1
V: TRBV6-6
D: -
CDR3: CASSHRDDAEAFF
DNA: TGTGCCAGCAGCCACAGAGATGACGCTGAAGCTTTCTTT

size: -
J: TRBJ2-7
V: TRBV5-4
D: -
CDR3: CASSSTGSSSYEQYF
DNA: TGTGCCAGCAGCTCGACAGGTTCCAGCTCCTACGAGCAGTACTTC

size: -
J: TRBJ2-3
V: TRBV11-2
D: TRBD1
CDR3: CASSRDRVSAQYF
DNA: TGTGCCAGCAGCCGAGACAGGGTCTCGGCGCAGTATTTT

size: -
J: TRBJ2-1
V: TRBV15
D: TRBD2
CDR3: CATSRDPPLAGGGYNEQFF
DNA: TGTGCCACCAGCAGAGATCCTCCTTTAGCGGGGGGAGGCTACAATGAGCAGTTCTTC

size: -
J: TRBJ1-1
V: TRBV19
D: -
CDR3: CASTPTWGWQAFF
DNA: TGTGCCAGCACCCCAACATGGGGCTGGCAAGCTTTCTTT

size: -
J: TRBJ2-7
V: TRBV6-5
D: -
CDR3: CASKAGSYEQYF
DNA: TGTGCCAGCAAGGCGGGGTCCTACGAGCAGTACTTC

size: -
J: TRBJ1-1
V: TRBV27
D: -
CDR3: CASCEGRSTEAFF
DNA: TGTGCCAGCTGTGAGGGGAGGAGCACTGAAGCTTTCTTT

size: -
J: TRBJ1-2
V: TRBV27
D: TRBD1
CDR3: CATYWTGYGYTF
DNA: TGTGCCACCTATTGGACAGGGTATGGCTACACCTTC

size: -
J: TRBJ1-1
V: TRBV30
D: TRBD1
CDR3: CAWSARKGAGITTEAFF
DNA: TGTGCCTGGAGTGCCCGGAAGGGGGCAGGTATTACCACTGAAGCTTTCTTT

size: -
J: TRBJ2-2
V: TRBV4-3
D: TRBD2
CDR3: CASSQVLAGGPGELFF
DNA: TGCGCCAGCAGCCAAGTTCTAGCGGGGGGGCCCGGGGAGCTGTTTTTT

size: -
J: TRBJ2-7
V: TRBV7-2
D: -
CDR3: CASSLDGRTVSYEQYF
DNA: TGTGCCAGCAGCTTAGATGGGCGTACCGTCTCCTACGAGCAGTACTTC

size: -
J: TRBJ1-1
V: TRBV28
D: TRBD1
CDR3: CASSRGGVGTDTEAFF
DNA: TGTGCCAGCAGCCGGGGTGGGGTTGGGACAGACACTGAAGCTTTCTTT

size: few
J: TRBJ1-5
V: TRBV28
D: -
CDR3: CASSPLQGLNQPQHF
DNA: TGTGCCAGCAGCCCGCTACAGGGCCTTAATCAGCCCCAGCATTTT

size: few
J: TRBJ1-2
V: TRBV28
D: -
CDR3: CASRWSKSGANYGYTF
DNA: TGTGCCAGCAGGTGGTCAAAATCAGGGGCGAACTATGGCTACACCTTC

size: -
J: TRBJ1-6
V: TRBV6-6
D: TRBD1
CDR3: CASSQTGTGVTPLHF
DNA: TGTGCCAGCAGTCAAACCGGGACAGGGGTTACACCCCTCCACTTT

size: -
J: TRBJ2-1
V: TRBV7-2
D: TRBD2
CDR3: CASSLVVGTSGGSYNEQFF
DNA: TGTGCCAGCAGCTTAGTCGTTGGGACTAGCGGGGGGTCCTACAATGAGCAGTTCTTC

size: few
J: TRBJ1-2
V: TRBV4-3
D: TRBD1
CDR3: CASSQGTGDGYTF
DNA: TGCGCCAGCAGCCAAGGGACAGGGGACGGCTACACCTTC

size: -
J: TRBJ1-6
V: TRBV28
D: -
CDR3: CASRGPVDRLNSPLHF
DNA: TGTGCCAGCAGGGGGCCCGTCGACAGGCTCAATTCACCCCTCCACTTT

size: -
J: TRBJ2-3
V: TRBV7-3
D: -
CDR3: CASSGGASTDTQYF
DNA: TGTGCCAGCAGCGGGGGGGCTAGCACAGATACGCAGTATTTT

size: -
J: TRBJ1-3
V: TRBV18
D: -
CDR3: CASTTAGVYGNTIYF
DNA: TGTGCCAGCACCACGGCAGGCGTTTACGGAAACACCATATATTTT

size: few
J: TRBJ2-7
V: TRBV6-6
D: TRBD2
CDR3: CASRPLAGGNEQYF
DNA: TGTGCCAGCAGGCCCCTAGCGGGGGGGAACGAGCAGTACTTC

size: -
J: TRBJ1-5
V: TRBV9
D: -
CDR3: CASSVDGSSNQPQHF
DNA: TGTGCCAGCAGCGTAGACGGGAGCAGCAATCAGCCCCAGCATTTT

size: -
J: TRBJ1-1
V: TRBV7-9
D: -
CDR3: CASSLVGTQLWAFF
DNA: TGTGCCAGCAGCTTAGTTGGGACACAACTTTGGGCTTTCTTT

size: -
J: TRBJ2-7
V: TRBV21-1
D: -
CDR3: CANARGRQEQYEQYF
DNA: TGTGCCAACGCCAGGGGCCGACAAGAGCAATACGAGCAGTACTTC

size: -
J: TRBJ1-1
V: TRBV29-1
D: -
CDR3: CSVVPGATEAFF
DNA: TGCAGCGTTGTACCTGGGGCCACTGAAGCTTTCTTT

size: once
J: TRBJ2-2
V: TRBV11-2
D: TRBD2
CDR3: CASSFERGDVTGELFF
DNA: TGTGCCAGCAGCTTCGAGCGGGGGGATGTAACCGGGGAGCTGTTTTTT

size: -
J: TRBJ2-7
V: TRBV7-6
D: TRBD1
CDR3: CASSPFGTGGNEQYF
DNA: TGTGCCAGCAGCCCCTTTGGGACAGGGGGGAACGAGCAGTACTTC

size: -
J: TRBJ2-2
V: TRBV29-1
D: -
CDR3: CSVRAGPPNTGELFF
DNA: TGCAGCGTTCGGGCGGGCCCCCCGAACACCGGGGAGCTGTTTTTT

size: -
J: TRBJ1-4
V: TRBV16
D: -
CDR3: CASTRTPRNEKLFF
DNA: TGTGCCAGCACCCGGACACCCCGTAATGAAAAACTGTTTTTT

size: -
J: TRBJ2-7
V: TRBV5-1
D: -
CDR3: CASSYGQSYEQYF
DNA: TGCGCCAGCAGCTACGGACAGTCCTACGAGCAGTACTTC